This T cell receptor (beta chain) was sequenced for a study of shared clonotypes between healthy human individuals. The assay was carried out at the deep level. Each cell subset's genomic DNA was divided evenly among several immunoSEQ plates. Per the authors' pipeline: ImmunoSEQ output lacked quality scores and full-length reads, limiting matched filtering. The assay was immunoSEQ multiplex PCR, and TCRdb's table has in-frame clones only and misses some. D and trimming come from the DNA, and the V and J calls and clone size come from that table. This table holds some 500,000 clones, roughly 80% found once. Germline V gene lookup returns CDR1 SGHNT and CDR2 YYREEE (reference sequence). The CDR3 is 15 amino acids. V gave up 4 bases and J gave up 2 bases; unmatched junction bases: 6.

The V gene is TRBV5-4, the J gene TRBJ2-7; 10 bases map to TRBD2. The clonotype comes from a woman aged 35 to 49 in good health. Some clones in this sample may be carry-over from other donors' samples. Sequences were obtained from PBMCs. Written as DNA, the CDR3 is TGTGCCAGCAGCCCTGGACTAGCGGCCGCCTACGAGCAGTACTTC. The encoded protein is CASSPGLAAAYEQYF.